This T cell receptor beta chain was sequenced for a study of blood T cell repertoires in COVID-19. For the study at large: The analysed material was cDNA or gDNA that came from T cells, B-cell-depleted T cells, or PBMCs.

V lost 1 base, J lost 0 bases, and 10 bases lay in between. Germline V gives CDR1 SGHVS, CDR2 FQNEAQ. This CDR3 is built from 16 residues. Under the authors' procedure: Reference gene primer amplification yielded estimated nucleated cell counts. Repertoires were generated with immunoSEQ multiplex PCR, while TCRdb's copy carries only in-frame clones and drops some. The V and J calls and clone size come from that table; D and trimming were worked out from the DNA. Altogether fewer than 200,000 clones are present, approximately 90% being singletons, with the ten largest covering 0.5% to 0.6%. This chain connects TRBV7-8 to TRBJ2-4; D might be TRBD1 (6 bases). The receptor comes from a man over 45 with acute or convalescent COVID-19. Sequencing used peripheral blood. The CDR3 bases are TGTGCCAGCAGCTTAGACAGGGTGGGAGCCAAAAACATTCAGTACTTC. Translated, it gives CASSLDRVGAKNIQYF.